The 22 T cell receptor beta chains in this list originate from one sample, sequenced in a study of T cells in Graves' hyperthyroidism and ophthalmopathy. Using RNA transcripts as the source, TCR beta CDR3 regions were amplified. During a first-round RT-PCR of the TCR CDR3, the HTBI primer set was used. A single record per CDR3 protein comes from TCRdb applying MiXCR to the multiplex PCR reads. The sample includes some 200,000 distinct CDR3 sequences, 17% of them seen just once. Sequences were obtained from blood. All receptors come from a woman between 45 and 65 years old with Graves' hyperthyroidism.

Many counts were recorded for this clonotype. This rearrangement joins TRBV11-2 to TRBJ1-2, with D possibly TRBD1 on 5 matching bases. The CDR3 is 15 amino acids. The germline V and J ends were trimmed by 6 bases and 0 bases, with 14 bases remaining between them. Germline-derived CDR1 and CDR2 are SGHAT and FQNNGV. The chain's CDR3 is CASSWGSGSNYGYTF. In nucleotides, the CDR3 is TGTGCCAGCAGTTGGGGCAGCGGATCTAACTATGGCTACACCTTC.

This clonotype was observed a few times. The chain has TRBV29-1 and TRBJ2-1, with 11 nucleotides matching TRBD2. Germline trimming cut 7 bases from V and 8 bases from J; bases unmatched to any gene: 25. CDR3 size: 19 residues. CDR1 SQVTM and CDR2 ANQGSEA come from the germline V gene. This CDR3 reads CSATSGIRVSVVVVDEQFF. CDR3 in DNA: TGCAGCGCGACTAGCGGGATTAGAGTTTCTGTAGTTGTAGTCGATGAGCAGTTCTTC.

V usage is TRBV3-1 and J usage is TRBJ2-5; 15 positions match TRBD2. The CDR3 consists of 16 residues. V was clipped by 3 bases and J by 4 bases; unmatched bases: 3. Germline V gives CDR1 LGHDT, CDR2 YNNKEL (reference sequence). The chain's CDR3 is CASSHRGLAGGETQYF. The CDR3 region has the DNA TGTGCCAGCAGCCATCGGGGACTAGCGGGAGGAGAGACCCAGTACTTC.

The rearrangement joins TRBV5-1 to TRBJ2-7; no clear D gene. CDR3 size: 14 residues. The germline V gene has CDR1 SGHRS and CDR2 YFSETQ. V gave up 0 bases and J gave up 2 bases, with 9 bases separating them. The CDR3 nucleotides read TGCGCCAGCAGCTTGGATCCGTACGCCTACGAGCAGTACTTC. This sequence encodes CASSLDPYAYEQYF.

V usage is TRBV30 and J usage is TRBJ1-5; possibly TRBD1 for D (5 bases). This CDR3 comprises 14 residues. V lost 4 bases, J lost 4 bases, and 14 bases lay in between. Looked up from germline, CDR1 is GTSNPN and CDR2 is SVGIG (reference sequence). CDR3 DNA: TGTGCCTGGAATTTACAGGACCGAAATCAGCCCCAGCATTTT. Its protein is CAWNLQDRNQPQHF. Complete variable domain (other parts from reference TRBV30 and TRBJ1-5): SQTIHQWPATLVQPVGSPLSLECTVEGTSNPNLYWYRQAAGRGLQLLFYSVGIGQISSEVPQNLSASRPQDRQFILSSKKLLLSDSGFYLCAWNLQDRNQPQHFGDGTRLSIL.

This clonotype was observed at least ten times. DNA of the CDR3: TGTGCCAGCAGCCAGTATGTTGAAGCTTTCTTT. Its protein product is CASSQYVEAFF. The chain links TRBV3-1 to TRBJ1-1; D gene ambiguous. The CDR3 length is 11 residues. The ends were cut back, 3 bases at V and 7 bases at J, with 6 bases in the middle. CDR1 and CDR2 from the germline V gene are LGHDT and YNNKEL (reference sequence).

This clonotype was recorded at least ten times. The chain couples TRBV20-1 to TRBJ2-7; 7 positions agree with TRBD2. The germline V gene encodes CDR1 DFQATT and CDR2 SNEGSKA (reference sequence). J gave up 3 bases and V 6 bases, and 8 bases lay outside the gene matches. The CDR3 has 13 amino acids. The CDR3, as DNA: TGCAGTGCCCAAGGTCTAGCGGACTACGAGCAGTACTTC. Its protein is CSAQGLADYEQYF.

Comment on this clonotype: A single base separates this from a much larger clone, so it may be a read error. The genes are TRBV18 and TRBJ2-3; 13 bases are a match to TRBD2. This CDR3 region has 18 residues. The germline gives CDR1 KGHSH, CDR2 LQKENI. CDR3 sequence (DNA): TGTGCCAGCCCACCATCGAGGACTAGCGGGGGAGGCACAGATACGCAGTATTTT. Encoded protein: CASPPSRTSGGGTDTQYF.

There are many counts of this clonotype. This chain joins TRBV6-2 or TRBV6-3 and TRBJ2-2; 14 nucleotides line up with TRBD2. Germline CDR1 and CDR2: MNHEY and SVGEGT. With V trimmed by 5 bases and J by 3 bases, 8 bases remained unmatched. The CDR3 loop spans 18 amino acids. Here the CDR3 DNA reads TGTGCCAGCAGTACCGGGACTAGCGGGAGAATGCACACCGGGGAGCTGTTTTTT. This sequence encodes CASSTGTSGRMHTGELFF.

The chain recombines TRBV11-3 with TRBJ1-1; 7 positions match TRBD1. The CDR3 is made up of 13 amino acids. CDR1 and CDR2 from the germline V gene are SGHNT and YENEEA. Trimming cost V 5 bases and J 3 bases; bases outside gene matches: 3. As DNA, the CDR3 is TGTGCCAGCAGCGCGCAGGGGGACACTGAAGCTTTCTTT. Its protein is CASSAQGDTEAFF.

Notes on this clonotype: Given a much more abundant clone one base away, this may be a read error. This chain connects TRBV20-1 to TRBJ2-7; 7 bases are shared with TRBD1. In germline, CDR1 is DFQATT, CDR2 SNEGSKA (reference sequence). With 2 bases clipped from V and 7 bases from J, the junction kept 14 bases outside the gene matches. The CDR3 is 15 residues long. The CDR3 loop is CSARRGQENSREQYF. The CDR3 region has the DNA TGCAGTGCTAGACGCGGACAGGAGAATAGTCGGGAGCAGTACTTC.

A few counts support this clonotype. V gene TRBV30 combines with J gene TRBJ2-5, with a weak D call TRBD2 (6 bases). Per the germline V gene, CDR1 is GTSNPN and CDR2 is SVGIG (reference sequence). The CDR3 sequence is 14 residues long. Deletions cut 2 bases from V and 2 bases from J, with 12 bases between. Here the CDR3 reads CAWSQRREQETQYF. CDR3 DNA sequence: TGTGCCTGGAGTCAAAGACGGGAGCAAGAGACCCAGTACTTC.

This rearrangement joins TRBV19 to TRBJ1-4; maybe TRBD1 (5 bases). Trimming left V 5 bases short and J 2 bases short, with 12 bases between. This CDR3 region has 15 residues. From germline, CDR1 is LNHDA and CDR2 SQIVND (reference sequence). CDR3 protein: CASSALRVTNEKLFF. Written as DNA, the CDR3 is TGTGCCAGTAGTGCGCTCAGGGTCACTAATGAAAAACTGTTTTTT. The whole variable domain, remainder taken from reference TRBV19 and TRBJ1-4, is DGGITQSPKYLFRKEGQNVTLSCEQNLNHDAMYWYRQDPGQGLRLIYYSQIVNDFQKGDIAEGYSVSREKKESFPLTVTSAQKNPTAFYLCASSALRVTNEKLFFGSGTQLSVL.

The CDR3 loop is CASSQDQVSGYTF. DNA for the CDR3: TGTGCCAGCAGCCAAGATCAGGTCAGCGGCTACACCTTC. This chain connects TRBV4-2 to TRBJ1-2; D unclear. V was shortened by 0 bases and J by 8 bases, with 10 bases between the two germline ends. This CDR3 contains 13 residues. Germline V CDR1 and CDR2: LGHNA, YNFKEQ.

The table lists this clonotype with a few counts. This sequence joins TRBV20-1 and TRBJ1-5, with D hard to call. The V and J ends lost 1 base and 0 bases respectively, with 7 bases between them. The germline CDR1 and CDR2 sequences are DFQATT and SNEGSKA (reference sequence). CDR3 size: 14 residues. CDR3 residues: CSARVGYSNQPQHF. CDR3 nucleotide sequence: TGCAGTGCTAGAGTTGGGTATAGCAATCAGCCCCAGCATTTT.

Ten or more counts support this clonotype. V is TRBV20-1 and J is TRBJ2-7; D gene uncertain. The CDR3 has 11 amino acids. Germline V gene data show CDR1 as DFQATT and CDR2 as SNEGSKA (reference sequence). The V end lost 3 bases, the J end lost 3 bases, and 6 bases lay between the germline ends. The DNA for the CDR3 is TGCAGTGCTAGTAAGGACTACGAGCAGTACTTC. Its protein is CSASKDYEQYF.

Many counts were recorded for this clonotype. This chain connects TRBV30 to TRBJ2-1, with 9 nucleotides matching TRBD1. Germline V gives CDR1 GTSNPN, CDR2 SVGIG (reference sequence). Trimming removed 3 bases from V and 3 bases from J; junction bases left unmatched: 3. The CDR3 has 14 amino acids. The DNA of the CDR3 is TGTGCCTGGAGGAAGACAGGGGGCTACAATGAGCAGTTCTTC. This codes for CAWRKTGGYNEQFF.

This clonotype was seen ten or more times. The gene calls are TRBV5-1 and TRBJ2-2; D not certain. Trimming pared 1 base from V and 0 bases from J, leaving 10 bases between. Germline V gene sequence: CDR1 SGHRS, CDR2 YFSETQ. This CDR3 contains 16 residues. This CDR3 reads CASSLYRNANTGELFF. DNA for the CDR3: TGCGCCAGCAGCTTGTATCGAAACGCGAACACCGGGGAGCTGTTTTTT. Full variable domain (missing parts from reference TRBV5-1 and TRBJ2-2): KAGVTQTPRYLIKTRGQQVTLSCSPISGHRSVSWYQQTPGQGLQFLFEYFSETQRNKGNFPGRFSGRQFSNSRSEMNVSTLELGDSALYLCASSLYRNANTGELFFGEGSRLTVL.

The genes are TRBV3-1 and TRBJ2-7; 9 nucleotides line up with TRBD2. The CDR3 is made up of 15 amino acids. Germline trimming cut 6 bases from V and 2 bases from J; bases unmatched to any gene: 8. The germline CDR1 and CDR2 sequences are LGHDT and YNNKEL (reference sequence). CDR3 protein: CASSWASGAAYEQYF. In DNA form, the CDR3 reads TGTGCCAGCAGTTGGGCTAGCGGGGCCGCCTACGAGCAGTACTTC.

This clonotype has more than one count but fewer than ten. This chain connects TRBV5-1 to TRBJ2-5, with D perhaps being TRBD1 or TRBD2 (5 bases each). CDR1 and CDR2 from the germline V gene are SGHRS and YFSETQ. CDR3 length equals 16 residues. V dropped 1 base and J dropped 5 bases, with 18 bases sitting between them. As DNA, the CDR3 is TGCGCCAGCAGCTTGCGTTCTGGGGGAGTGTTGGAGACCCAGTACTTC. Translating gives CASSLRSGGVLETQYF.

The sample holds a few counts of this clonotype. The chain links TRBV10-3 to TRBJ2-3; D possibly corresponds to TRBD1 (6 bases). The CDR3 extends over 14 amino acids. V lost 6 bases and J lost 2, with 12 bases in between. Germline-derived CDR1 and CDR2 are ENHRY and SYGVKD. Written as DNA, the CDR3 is TGTGCCATCAGATCGACAGGTTACACAGATACGCAGTATTTT. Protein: CAIRSTGYTDTQYF.

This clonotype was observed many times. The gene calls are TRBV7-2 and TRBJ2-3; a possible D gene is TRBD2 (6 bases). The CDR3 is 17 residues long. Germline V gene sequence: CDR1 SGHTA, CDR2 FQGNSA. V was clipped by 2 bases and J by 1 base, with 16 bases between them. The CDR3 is CASSLFPRGERTDTQYF. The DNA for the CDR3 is TGTGCCAGCAGCTTATTCCCCCGCGGGGAACGCACAGATACGCAGTATTTT.